One and the same sample provided the 10 T cell receptor beta chains below, sequenced in a study of blood T cell repertoires in COVID-19. Repertoires were generated with immunoSEQ multiplex PCR, while TCRdb's copy carries only in-frame clones and drops some. The table records about 47,000 clones, roughly four fifths of them present only once. Sequencing input: peripheral blood. Receptor source: a man in his sixties with active COVID-19.

This clone turned up a few times. The rearrangement joins TRBV9 to TRBJ2-2; D is possibly TRBD2 (6 bases). CDR3 length equals 14 residues. The V end was cut by 4 bases, the J end by 6 bases, with 13 bases between. Germline V gives CDR1 SGDLS, CDR2 YYNGEE. As DNA, the CDR3 is TGTGCCAGCAGCCCCCGAGCGGGTTCCGGGGAGCTGTTTTTT. The encoded protein is CASSPRAGSGELFF.

The chain links TRBV5-1 to TRBJ2-5; the match to TRBD2 covers 7 bases. From germline, CDR1 is SGHRS and CDR2 YFSETQ. Trimming cost V 1 base and J 4 bases; bases outside gene matches: 7. CDR3 size: 15 residues. The CDR3 region is CASSLYAGAGETQYF. The CDR3 DNA is TGCGCCAGCAGCTTGTACGCGGGAGCAGGAGAGACCCAGTACTTC.

V usage is TRBV19 and J usage is TRBJ1-4; D perhaps matches TRBD1 (6 bases). The CDR3 has 17 amino acids. Looked up from germline, CDR1 is LNHDA and CDR2 is SQIVND (reference sequence). V was clipped by 5 bases and J by 10 bases, with 26 bases between them. CDR3 sequence reads: CASSLAGTTIGKGKLFF. The DNA for the CDR3 is TGTGCCAGTAGTCTCGCCGGGACAACGATCGGGAAGGGAAAACTGTTTTTT.

A single count supports this clone. The chain uses TRBV6-5 and TRBJ2-4; D possibly corresponds to TRBD1 (6 bases). Between the trimmed V and J ends, which lost 6 bases and 9 bases, there was a span of 18 bases. This CDR3 is 14 amino acids long. Per germline, CDR1 MNHEY and CDR2 SVGAGI. The CDR3 loop reads CASRSGTLRPIQYF. The CDR3, as DNA: TGTGCCAGCAGATCCGGGACACTCCGGCCCATTCAGTACTTC.

This clone was recorded only once. The chain is built from TRBV6-5 and TRBJ1-2; 7 bases agree with TRBD1. Looked up from germline, CDR1 is MNHEY and CDR2 is SVGAGI. This CDR3 is built from 14 residues. V shed 8 bases, J shed 8 bases, and the junction held 14 bases outside the gene matches. The DNA for the CDR3 is TGTGCCAGCGAATATTCCAGGGGGAAGGGGGGCTACACCTTC. Translating it yields CASEYSRGKGGYTF.

This chain joins TRBV20-1 and TRBJ1-5; 7 positions agree with TRBD1. Trimming at V came to 3 bases and at J to 4 bases, leaving 6 bases not matched to a gene. Germline values: CDR1 DFQATT, CDR2 SNEGSKA (reference sequence). The length of the CDR3 is 14 residues. CDR3 residues: CSASPRGENQPQHF. The CDR3 bases are TGCAGTGCTAGTCCCAGGGGGGAAAATCAGCCCCAGCATTTT.

On this clone itself: At one end the junction does not follow the germline gene, possibly because of a read error. This chain links TRBV27 with TRBJ2-7; unclear D gene. This CDR3 spans 12 amino acids. The germline V gene encodes CDR1 MNHEY and CDR2 SMNVEV (reference sequence). Here the CDR3 DNA reads TGTGCCAGCGGGCTCAATCCGTACGTGCAGTACTTC. Protein product: CASGLNPYVQYF.

This clone was counted once. The chain combines TRBV24-1 with TRBJ2-1; 9 bases agree with TRBD1. The germline V gene encodes CDR1 KGHDR and CDR2 SFDVKD. The V gene end was trimmed by 3 bases and the J gene end by 7 bases; junction bases not matched to a gene: 9. The CDR3 loop spans 16 amino acids. In DNA form, the CDR3 reads TGTGCCACCAGTGATCATGGGACAGGGTCCGTGAATGAGCAGTTCTTC. This sequence encodes CATSDHGTGSVNEQFF.

The rearrangement uses TRBV6-5 and TRBJ2-1, with D perhaps matching TRBD1 (6 bases). The germline CDR1 and CDR2 sequences are MNHEY and SVGAGI. Trimming removed 6 bases from V and 4 bases from J, with 13 bases in between. The CDR3 has 14 residues. CDR3 in DNA: TGTGCCAGCAGGTCACCCAGGGGTTACAATGAGCAGTTCTTC. Translation gives CASRSPRGYNEQFF.

The rearrangement joins TRBV20-1 to TRBJ1-1; D ambiguous. Looked up from germline, CDR1 is DFQATT and CDR2 is SNEGSKA (reference sequence). The CDR3 covers 11 residues. CDR3 region: CGPRGNTEAFF. The CDR3 nucleotides read TGCGGGCCACGGGGGAACACTGAAGCTTTCTTT.